What follows are 7 T cell receptor beta chains derived from one specimen sequenced in a study of beta chain features in type 1 diabetes. The authors reverse transcribed all of the isolated RNA, so sequencing captured expressed TCRB transcripts. Only in-frame clones appear in the TCRdb table, and some are missing; sequencing was by immunoSEQ multiplex PCR. Here the sample spans about 180,000 clones, 13% being singletons. Sequenced material: central memory CD4+ T cells from blood. These TCRs come from a young woman in good health.

V and J are TRBV5-6 and TRBJ1-2; D is possibly TRBD1 (6 bases). V shed 1 base and J shed 3 bases, with 13 bases lying between them. Per the germline V gene, CDR1 is SGHDT and CDR2 is YYEEEE. This CDR3 comprises 15 residues. CDR3 residues: CASSLSGDNYYGYTF. The DNA for the CDR3 is TGTGCCAGCAGCTTGTCAGGGGATAATTACTATGGCTACACCTTC.

This clone appeared a few times. The gene calls are TRBV11-2 and TRBJ2-1; 7 bases map to TRBD1. The V gene end was trimmed by 1 base and the J gene end by 4 bases; junction bases not matched to a gene: 4. In germline, CDR1 is SGHAT, CDR2 FQNNGV. The CDR3 is made up of 15 amino acids. The CDR3 DNA is TGTGCCAGCAGCTTAGTGAGGGGGCGATACAATGAGCAGTTCTTC. Its protein is CASSLVRGRYNEQFF.

This clone was counted only a few times. This chain connects TRBV30 to TRBJ2-7, with a tentative D call TRBD1 (6 bases). This CDR3 has 14 amino acids. Trimming took 2 bases from V and 3 from J, leaving 14 bases between them. The V gene's germline CDR1 is GTSNPN and CDR2 SVGIG (reference sequence). The DNA of the CDR3 is TGTGCCTGGAGTTTGGACACAGGGCTCTACGAGCAGTACTTC. Translated: CAWSLDTGLYEQYF.

This clone has more than one count but fewer than ten. Here the CDR3 reads CASKHPQGTDTQYF. In DNA form, the CDR3 reads TGTGCCAGCAAGCACCCACAGGGGACAGATACGCAGTATTTT. The chain recombines TRBV2 with TRBJ2-3, with 7 bases that match TRBD1. The length of the CDR3 is 14 residues. V shed 7 bases, J shed 3 bases, and the junction held 7 bases outside the gene matches. The V gene's germline CDR1 is SNHLY and CDR2 FYNNEI.

This clone was counted a few times. The chain recombines TRBV2 with TRBJ1-5, with TRBD1 identical over 10 bases. Germline-derived CDR1 and CDR2 are SNHLY and FYNNEI. CDR3 size: 12 residues. V lost 6 bases and J lost 9; bases outside the gene matches: 2. CDR3 coding DNA: TGTGCCAGCAGCGGGGACAGGGGGCCCCAGCATTTT. As protein: CASSGDRGPQHF.

V gene TRBV28 combines with J gene TRBJ2-7; 7 bases are a match to TRBD1. The germline gives CDR1 MDHEN, CDR2 SYDVKM. The CDR3 consists of 15 residues. J gave up 3 bases and V 3 bases, and 8 bases lay outside the gene matches. CDR3 DNA sequence: TGTGCCAGCAGTTTCTTGGGGACAGCTATCTACGAGCAGTACTTC. Translated: CASSFLGTAIYEQYF.

This clone has more than one count but fewer than ten. The V call is TRBV18, the J call TRBJ1-2, with TRBD1 matching over 8 bases. Looked up from germline, CDR1 is KGHSH and CDR2 is LQKENI. This CDR3 has 13 amino acids. V was clipped by 3 bases and J by 11 bases; unmatched bases: 8. The CDR3 spells CASSPQGGQGYTF. The CDR3 nucleotides are TGTGCCAGCTCACCCCAAGGAGGACAGGGATACACCTTC.